The rows below give T cell receptor beta chains drawn from one sample of a study of shared clonotypes between healthy human individuals. Profiling relied on immunoSEQ multiplex PCR, and the TCRdb table lists in-frame clones only, not all of them. The sample holds approximately 350,000 clones; over 65% are singletons and the top ten take about 9.3%. Sequences were obtained from memory CD4+ T cells sorted from blood. Receptors were obtained from a man in his thirties or forties in good health. Both conserved end residues are part of each CDR3. A clone size is listed for some rows: how often the clone was seen (once, few, many), or a class if it is expanded.

>TRBV7-2|TRBJ1-3|NA
CASSVGGPGNTIYF
>TRBV7-2|TRBJ2-5|NA
CASSLVKGQETQYF
>TRBV6-5|TRBJ2-7|NA
CASGVREQYF
>TRBV6-6|TRBJ1-1|few
CASSSVNTEAFF
>TRBV6-6|TRBJ2-1|NA
CASSFSGSSYNEQFF
>TRBV5-1|TRBJ1-4|NA
CASSGWGTGFEKLFF
>TRBV10-3|TRBJ2-7|few
CAISLGQINYEQYF
>TRBV5-1|TRBJ2-7|NA
CASSQMTGSYEQYF
>TRBV6-1|TRBJ2-7|few
CASSARTGGSHEQYF
>TRBV6-5|TRBJ2-7|few
CASSRFRVPGGEQYF
>TRBV25-1|TRBJ2-1|NA
CASSEPSGSKYNEQFF
>TRBV28|TRBJ2-7|NA
CASSPRRTGEQYF
>TRBV19|TRBJ2-1|NA
CASSIKSAGGSNEQFF
>TRBV11-2|TRBJ2-1|NA
CASSLASGSRYEQFF
>TRBV6-1|TRBJ1-1|few
CASGFLAEAFF
>TRBV18|TRBJ2-2|NA
CASSRTRGADTGELFF
>TRBV5-1|TRBJ2-3|NA
CASSPPLATGTDTQYF